Listed here are 6 T cell receptor beta chains from one sample, sequenced in a study of glioma-infiltrating T cells. TCR alpha and beta CDR3 regions were amplified from RNA using iRepertoire nested multiplex PCR. A single record per CDR3 protein comes from TCRdb applying MiXCR to the multiplex PCR reads. The sample has approximately 100,000 distinct CDR3 sequences; around 30% are singletons. Sequences were obtained from glioma tissue, nonneoplastic brain tissue, or PBMCs (not recorded which). These receptors all stem from a human donor with low-grade glioma or glioblastoma, undergoing nonglioma brain surgery, or in good health (not recorded which).

The rearrangement links TRBV12-5 to TRBJ2-7, with 8 bases matching TRBD1. CDR1 is LGHNT, CDR2 FRNRAP, per germline. With V trimmed by 5 bases and J by 6 bases, 6 bases remained unmatched. The length of the CDR3 is 13 residues. This chain's CDR3 is CASGPGTGIEQYF. CDR3 in DNA: TGTGCTAGTGGTCCCGGGACAGGCATCGAGCAGTACTTC.

This clonotype was counted many times. The chain joins TRBV7-9 to TRBJ1-2; TRBD1 agrees at 7 bases. J lost 8 bases, V lost 4 bases, and 7 bases had no gene match. The CDR3 length is 13 residues. Germline CDR1 reads SEHNR; CDR2 reads FQNEAQ (reference sequence). The CDR3 region is CASSSRQGKGYTF. CDR3 nucleotide sequence: TGTGCCAGCAGCTCCAGACAGGGTAAAGGCTACACCTTC.

This clonotype was seen once. A much larger clone lies a single base off, so this may be a read error. The chain uses TRBV27 and TRBJ2-7; D call uncertain. There are 13 residues in the CDR3. The germline V gene encodes CDR1 MNHEY and CDR2 SMNVEV (reference sequence). V lost 3 bases, J lost 6 bases, and 12 bases lay in between. The CDR3 region has the DNA TGTGCCAGCAGTTTCGCCGGATCACGCGAGCAGTACTTC. This encodes CASSFAGSREQYF.

This chain joins TRBV29-1 and TRBJ2-3; possibly TRBD2 for D (7 bases). The V and J ends lost 4 bases and 4 bases respectively, with 12 bases between them. Germline CDR1 is SQVTM and CDR2 is ANQGSEA. This CDR3 region has 13 residues. The CDR3 nucleotides are TGCAGCGTTGCGGGCGGGGGCTCAGATACGCAGTATTTT. It is translated as CSVAGGGSDTQYF.

Of note for this clonotype: One end of the junction does not line up with germline, which may come from a read error. The chain is built from TRBV6-1 and TRBJ2-6; TRBD1 matches 9 bases. The CDR3 has 19 amino acids. The V gene's germline CDR1 is MNHNS and CDR2 SASEGT. Written as DNA, the CDR3 is TGTGCCACCAGTGAATCGACGGGACAGGGTATCTCTGGGGCCAACGTCCTGACTTTC. Protein product: CATSESTGQGISGANVLTF.

Points on this clonotype: This could be a read error, since a much larger clone is one nucleotide away. J is TRBJ2-5 and V is TRBV18; 11 nucleotides align to TRBD2. CDR3 size: 14 residues. In germline, CDR1 is KGHSH, CDR2 LQKENI. CDR3 loop: CASSPGLAEETKYF. The CDR3 DNA sequence: TGTGCCAGCTCACCGGGACTAGCGGAAGAGACCAAGTACTTC.